This T cell receptor (beta chain) was identified in a study of cytomegalovirus exposure and HLA in healthy donors. The CDR3 loop spans 13 amino acids. Germline lookup yields CDR1 GTSNPN and CDR2 SVGIG (reference sequence). V lost 2 bases and J lost 4, with 11 bases in between. With 60 Vbeta and 13 Jbeta primers, the PCR was carried out. Original data processing: Counted up in a later analysis, unique TCR beta chains came to about 80 million, with about 9.9 million shared. Some clones are missing from TCRdb's copy, which holds only in-frame ones; the method was immunoSEQ multiplex PCR. The V and J calls and the clone size are those of that table, but D and trimming were determined from the DNA. This table has tens of thousands of clones, about 77% appearing once.

The specimen sequenced was PBMCs. This chain joins TRBV30 and TRBJ2-5, with D possibly being TRBD2 (6 bases). The receptor was derived from a man aged 55 to 70 in good health and CMV-seronegative. The CDR3 here is CAWSHGGPETQYF. In nucleotides, the CDR3 is TGTGCCTGGAGTCACGGGGGACCAGAGACCCAGTACTTC.